A selection of T cell receptor beta chains follows, all from one sample in a study of blood T cell repertoires in COVID-19. Profiling relied on immunoSEQ multiplex PCR, and the TCRdb table lists in-frame clones only, not all of them. The sample consists of about 230,000 clones, around 80% of them appearing once. The sample consisted of peripheral blood. Receptors originate from a man aged 35 to 55 with acute or convalescent COVID-19. CDR3s include the opening cysteine and the closing phenylalanine or tryptophan. The D gene is left open where the match is weak. Not every row has a clone size; where given, it reads once, few, many or a size class.

D	J	size	V	DNA	CDR3
.	TRBJ2-1	.	TRBV4-1	TGCGCCAGCAGCCAAGCGGGCGGGACTTACAATGAGCAGTTCTTC	CASSQAGGTYNEQFF
.	TRBJ2-3	.	TRBV3-1/TRBV3-2	TGTGCCAGCAGCACCAGAGTGATAGGCGGAACTAGCACAGATACGCAGTATTTT	CASSTRVIGGTSTDTQYF
.	TRBJ2-3	.	TRBV4-1	TGCGCCAGCAGCTACAAGGTAGCGGCGGTTGGGGACCATACGCAGTATTTT	CASSYKVAAVGDHTQYF
.	TRBJ1-2	.	TRBV14	TGTGCCAGCACCGAACGCCGAGAGGGCTTGCCCTTC	CASTERREGLPF
TRBD1	TRBJ1-1	.	TRBV29-1	TGCAGCTATTTTGGGACAGAGAACACTGAAGCTTTCTTT	CSYFGTENTEAFF
.	TRBJ1-2	few	TRBV19	TGTGCCAGCCGACAGGTCTATGGCTACACCTTC	CASRQVYGYTF
TRBD2	TRBJ2-3	once	TRBV7-2	TGTGCCAGCAGCTTAGCTGCGGGAGGAAATACGCAGTATTTT	CASSLAAGGNTQYF
.	TRBJ1-1	.	TRBV30	TGTGCCTGGAGGCTCGAGAGTTACACTGAAGCTTTCTTT	CAWRLESYTEAFF
TRBD2	TRBJ2-5	.	TRBV6-6	TGTGCCAGCAGTCGAGGGACTAGCGGGAGCTCGGAGACCCAGTACTTC	CASSRGTSGSSETQYF
.	TRBJ1-2	.	TRBV21-1	TGTGCCAGCAACCATATCCGGGGGGGCGACTATGGCTACACCTTC	CASNHIRGGDYGYTF
TRBD1	TRBJ2-5	.	TRBV2	TGTGCCAGCAGCCTGGACAGGCTAGAGACCCAGTACTTC	CASSLDRLETQYF
.	TRBJ2-7	.	TRBV6-5	TGTGCCAGCAGTAAACAATTCTCCTACGAGCAGTACTTC	CASSKQFSYEQYF
TRBD1	TRBJ1-5	.	TRBV19	TGTGCCAGTAGTATAGATCGTGAGGGGGCTTATCAGCCCCAGCATTTT	CASSIDREGAYQPQHF
.	TRBJ1-1	.	TRBV2	TGTGCCAGCATCTCCGAGGCGGGGAACACTGAAGCTTTCTTT	CASISEAGNTEAFF
.	TRBJ2-1	.	TRBV5-6	TGTGCCAGCAGCTTGGTTAGGGGTGATGAGCAGTTCTTC	CASSLVRGDEQFF
TRBD1	TRBJ1-2	.	TRBV18	TGTGCCAGCTCACCTTCCGGGACAGGGGGCTATGGCTACACCTTC	CASSPSGTGGYGYTF
TRBD1	TRBJ2-6	.	TRBV5-1	TGCGCCAGCAGCTTGGGAAGCAACAGGGGGTCTGGGGCCAACGTCCTGACTTTC	CASSLGSNRGSGANVLTF
TRBD2	TRBJ2-3	once	TRBV29-1	TGCAGCGGACTAGCGGGAGCAGATACGCAGTATTTT	CSGLAGADTQYF
TRBD1	TRBJ1-4	.	TRBV7-9	TGTGCCAGCAGCTTAAACAGGGGGCTCTCTGAAAAACTGTTTTTT	CASSLNRGLSEKLFF
.	TRBJ1-6	.	TRBV6-5	TGTGCCAGTACGTCAGGGGACTCACCCCTCCACTTT	CASTSGDSPLHF
.	TRBJ1-2	few	TRBV2	TGTGCCAGCAGCGGGAGGGGTAACTATGGCTACACCTTC	CASSGRGNYGYTF
TRBD1	TRBJ2-3	.	TRBV4-3	TGCGCCAGCAGCCAAGATACGCGACAGGGAACAGATACGCAGTATTTT	CASSQDTRQGTDTQYF
.	TRBJ2-2	few	TRBV19	TGTGCCAGTAGTATATTATCAGGGGCCAACACCGGGGAGCTGTTTTTT	CASSILSGANTGELFF
.	TRBJ1-5	.	TRBV20-1	TGCAGTGCTAGTGAAACCGGGACATCGAGCAATCAGCCCCAGCATTTT	CSASETGTSSNQPQHF
.	TRBJ2-7	.	TRBV25-1	TGTGCCAGCAGTGAATTGGGCCGGCTATACGAGCAGTACTTC	CASSELGRLYEQYF
TRBD2	TRBJ2-1	.	TRBV6-1	TGTGCCAGCAGTGAAGCATCCCTAGCGGGAGGGTTTAATGAGCAGTTCTTC	CASSEASLAGGFNEQFF
TRBD1	TRBJ2-7	.	TRBV5-1	TGCGCCAGCAGCGGCGGACAGGATAGCTCCTACGAGCAGTACTTC	CASSGGQDSSYEQYF
TRBD2	TRBJ2-3	.	TRBV3-1/TRBV3-2	TGTGCCAGCAGCCCCCAGGGCGGGAGGGAAACAGATACGCAGTATTTT	CASSPQGGRETDTQYF
TRBD2	TRBJ2-4	.	TRBV7-9	TGTGCCAGCAGCTCCCGGGGGGATCTAGCGGACTTAGCCAAAAACATTCAGTACTTC	CASSSRGDLADLAKNIQYF
TRBD1	TRBJ2-1	.	TRBV6-6	TGTGCCAGCAGTTCTTGGACAGGGCTTGAGCAGTTCTTC	CASSSWTGLEQFF
TRBD1	TRBJ1-5	.	TRBV30	TGTGCCTGGAGAGGGACAGGGTATACTCAGCCCCAGCATTTT	CAWRGTGYTQPQHF
.	TRBJ1-1	.	TRBV7-9	TGTGCCAGCAGCTTGGTATCCTGGGGGCATTTTGAAGCTTTCTTT	CASSLVSWGHFEAFF
.	TRBJ2-1	.	TRBV12-2	TGTGCAAGTCGCGATTTCAGGACTAGCGGGAGACTGAATGAGCAGTTCTTC	CASRDFRTSGRLNEQFF
TRBD1	TRBJ2-7	.	TRBV3-1/TRBV3-2	TGTGCCAGCGGACAGGGATGGTACGAGCAGTACTTC	CASGQGWYEQYF
.	TRBJ2-3	.	TRBV7-3	TGTGCCAGCAGCCCTACCGAGGGAGATACGCAGTATTTT	CASSPTEGDTQYF
TRBD2	TRBJ2-1	.	TRBV7-3	TGTGCCAGCAGCAGACTAGGGACTAGCTGGGATGAGCAGTTCTTC	CASSRLGTSWDEQFF
.	TRBJ2-7	.	TRBV27	TGTGCCAGCAGTTTTGGGGTTACTAGCTCCTACGAGCAGTACTTC	CASSFGVTSSYEQYF